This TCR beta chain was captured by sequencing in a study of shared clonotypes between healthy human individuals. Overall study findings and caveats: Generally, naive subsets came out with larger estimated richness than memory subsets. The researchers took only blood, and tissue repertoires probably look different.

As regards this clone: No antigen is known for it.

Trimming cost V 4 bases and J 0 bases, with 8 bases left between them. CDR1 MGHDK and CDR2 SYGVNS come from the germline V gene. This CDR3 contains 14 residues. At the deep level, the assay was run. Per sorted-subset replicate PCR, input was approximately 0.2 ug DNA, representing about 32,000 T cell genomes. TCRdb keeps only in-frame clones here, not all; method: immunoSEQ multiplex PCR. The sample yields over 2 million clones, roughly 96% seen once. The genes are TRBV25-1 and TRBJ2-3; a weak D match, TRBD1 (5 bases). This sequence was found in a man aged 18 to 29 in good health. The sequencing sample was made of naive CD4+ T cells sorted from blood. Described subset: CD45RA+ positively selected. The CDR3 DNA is TGTGCCAGCAGTGGACAGAGGAGCACAGATACGCAGTATTTT. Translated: CASSGQRSTDTQYF.